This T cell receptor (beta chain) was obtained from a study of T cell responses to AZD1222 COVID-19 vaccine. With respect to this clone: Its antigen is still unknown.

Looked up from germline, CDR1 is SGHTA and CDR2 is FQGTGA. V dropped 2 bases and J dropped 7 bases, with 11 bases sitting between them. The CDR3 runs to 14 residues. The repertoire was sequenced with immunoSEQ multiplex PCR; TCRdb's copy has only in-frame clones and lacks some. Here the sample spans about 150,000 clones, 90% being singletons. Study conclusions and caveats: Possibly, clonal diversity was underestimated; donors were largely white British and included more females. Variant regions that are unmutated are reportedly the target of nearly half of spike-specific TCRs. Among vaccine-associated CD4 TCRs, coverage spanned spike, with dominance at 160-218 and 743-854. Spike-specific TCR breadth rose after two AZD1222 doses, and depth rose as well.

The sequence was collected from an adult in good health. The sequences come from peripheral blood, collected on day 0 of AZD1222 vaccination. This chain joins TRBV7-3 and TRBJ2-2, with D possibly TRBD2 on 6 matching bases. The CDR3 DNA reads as TGTGCCAGCAGCTTAGGCGGGATGAACGGGGAGCTGTTTTTT. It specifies CASSLGGMNGELFF.